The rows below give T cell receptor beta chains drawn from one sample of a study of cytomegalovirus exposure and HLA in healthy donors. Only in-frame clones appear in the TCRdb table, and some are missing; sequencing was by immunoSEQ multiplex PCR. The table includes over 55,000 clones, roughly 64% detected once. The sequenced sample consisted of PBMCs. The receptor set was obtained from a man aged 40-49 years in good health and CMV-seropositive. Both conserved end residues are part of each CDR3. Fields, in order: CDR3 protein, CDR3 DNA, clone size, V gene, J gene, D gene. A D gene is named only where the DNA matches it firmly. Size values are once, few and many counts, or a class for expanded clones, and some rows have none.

CDR3aa: CASSQLSFPYEQYF; CDR3nt: TGTGCCAGCAGCCAACTTTCTTTCCCCTACGAGCAGTACTTC; abundance: NA; v_gene: TRBV14; j_gene: TRBJ2-7; d_gene: NA
CDR3aa: CASSPTGGNYGYTF; CDR3nt: TGCGCCAGCTCCCCGACAGGGGGTAACTATGGCTACACCTTC; abundance: few; v_gene: TRBV5-1; j_gene: TRBJ1-2; d_gene: TRBD1
CDR3aa: CASSGQVSAEAFF; CDR3nt: TGCGCCAGCAGTGGACAGGTATCTGCTGAAGCTTTCTTT; abundance: NA; v_gene: TRBV5-1; j_gene: TRBJ1-1; d_gene: TRBD1
CDR3aa: CASSFAGGRNSPLHF; CDR3nt: TGTGCCAGCAGCTTCGCGGGGGGCCGGAATTCACCCCTCCACTTT; abundance: NA; v_gene: TRBV5-4; j_gene: TRBJ1-6; d_gene: NA
CDR3aa: CASSSTGGTSYGYTF; CDR3nt: TGTGCCAGCAGTTCCACAGGGGGCACCTCCTATGGCTACACCTTC; abundance: few; v_gene: TRBV6-5; j_gene: TRBJ1-2; d_gene: TRBD1
CDR3aa: CASSSDQGRNTEAFF; CDR3nt: TGTGCCAGCAGCTCAGATCAGGGAAGGAACACTGAAGCTTTCTTT; abundance: NA; v_gene: TRBV5-4; j_gene: TRBJ1-1; d_gene: NA
CDR3aa: CASSSPAGVWRETQYF; CDR3nt: TGTGCCAGCAGCTCCCCAGCGGGAGTTTGGCGAGAGACCCAGTACTTC; abundance: once; v_gene: TRBV11-1; j_gene: TRBJ2-5; d_gene: TRBD2
CDR3aa: CASSLDRANTGELFF; CDR3nt: TGCGCCAGCAGCTTGGACAGGGCGAACACCGGGGAGCTGTTTTTT; abundance: few; v_gene: TRBV5-1; j_gene: TRBJ2-2; d_gene: NA
CDR3aa: CASSLRVNYGYTF; CDR3nt: TGTGCCAGCAGCTTGCGGGTTAATTATGGCTACACCTTC; abundance: few; v_gene: TRBV5-6; j_gene: TRBJ1-2; d_gene: NA
CDR3aa: CASSGGDRGDQPQHF; CDR3nt: TGCGCCAGCAGCGGAGGGGACAGGGGGGATCAGCCCCAGCATTTT; abundance: few; v_gene: TRBV5-1; j_gene: TRBJ1-5; d_gene: TRBD1
CDR3aa: CASSPPGGRGGEQYF; CDR3nt: TGTGCCAGCAGCCCCCCGGGGGGCAGGGGTGGCGAGCAGTACTTC; abundance: NA; v_gene: TRBV7-2; j_gene: TRBJ2-7; d_gene: NA
CDR3aa: CASSVEPGTGVWF; CDR3nt: TGTGCCAGCAGTGTTGAGCCCGGGACAGGAGTCTGGTTT; abundance: NA; v_gene: TRBV2; j_gene: TRBJ1-3; d_gene: TRBD1
CDR3aa: CASSLTPVGGDQPQHF; CDR3nt: TGTGCCAGCAGTTTAACCCCTGTGGGGGGAGATCAGCCCCAGCATTTT; abundance: NA; v_gene: TRBV27; j_gene: TRBJ1-5; d_gene: NA
CDR3aa: CASSISDEKLFF; CDR3nt: TGTGCCAGTAGTATCTCAGATGAAAAACTGTTTTTT; abundance: NA; v_gene: TRBV19; j_gene: TRBJ1-4; d_gene: NA
CDR3aa: CASRTDRDRGVGYTF; CDR3nt: TGTGCCAGCAGGACGGACCGGGACAGGGGTGTGGGCTACACCTTC; abundance: NA; v_gene: TRBV27; j_gene: TRBJ1-2; d_gene: TRBD1
CDR3aa: CASSSPRGSYSNQPQHF; CDR3nt: TGTGCCAGCAGCTCCCCTAGGGGCAGCTATAGCAATCAGCCCCAGCATTTT; abundance: NA; v_gene: TRBV5-8; j_gene: TRBJ1-5; d_gene: NA
CDR3aa: CASSAGTQGGDTQYF; CDR3nt: TGTGCCAGCAGCGCCGGGACACAGGGGGGTGATACGCAGTATTTT; abundance: NA; v_gene: TRBV7-8; j_gene: TRBJ2-3; d_gene: TRBD1
CDR3aa: CASSLAAGGHTGELFF; CDR3nt: TGTGCCAGCAGCTTAGCTGCGGGGGGGCATACCGGGGAGCTGTTTTTT; abundance: NA; v_gene: TRBV7-6; j_gene: TRBJ2-2; d_gene: TRBD2
CDR3aa: CASSDVGIAGGGNEQFF; CDR3nt: TGTGCCAGCAGTGATGTGGGGATAGCGGGAGGTGGCAATGAGCAGTTCTTC; abundance: NA; v_gene: TRBV2; j_gene: TRBJ2-1; d_gene: TRBD2
CDR3aa: CASSRKTSGTYNEQFF; CDR3nt: TGTGCCAGCTCACGAAAGACTAGCGGAACGTACAATGAGCAGTTCTTC; abundance: NA; v_gene: TRBV18; j_gene: TRBJ2-1; d_gene: TRBD2
CDR3aa: CASSFGLASSYNEQFF; CDR3nt: TGTGCCAGCAGCTTTGGACTAGCGAGCTCCTACAATGAGCAGTTCTTC; abundance: NA; v_gene: TRBV11-2; j_gene: TRBJ2-1; d_gene: TRBD2
CDR3aa: CASVDRAAGFSPLHF; CDR3nt: TGTGCCAGCGTCGACAGGGCCGCCGGATTTTCACCCCTCCACTTT; abundance: NA; v_gene: TRBV6-1; j_gene: TRBJ1-6; d_gene: TRBD1
CDR3aa: CASLKRGSGNTIYF; CDR3nt: TGTGCCAGTCTGAAAAGGGGCTCTGGAAACACCATATATTTT; abundance: NA; v_gene: TRBV5-6; j_gene: TRBJ1-3; d_gene: NA
CDR3aa: CAWSSRAGRTNTEAFF; CDR3nt: TGTGCCTGGAGTAGCCGCGCGGGCAGAACGAACACTGAAGCTTTCTTT; abundance: NA; v_gene: TRBV30; j_gene: TRBJ1-1; d_gene: NA
CDR3aa: CASSQSRGLGTGELFF; CDR3nt: TGCGCCAGCAGCCAGTCTAGGGGGCTCGGCACCGGGGAGCTGTTTTTT; abundance: NA; v_gene: TRBV4-3; j_gene: TRBJ2-2; d_gene: TRBD1
CDR3aa: CASSLLWRGASGYTF; CDR3nt: TGTGCCAGCAGTTTATTGTGGCGGGGGGCTAGTGGCTACACCTTC; abundance: NA; v_gene: TRBV28; j_gene: TRBJ1-2; d_gene: NA
CDR3aa: CASSQVFRGSYGYTF; CDR3nt: TGTGCCAGCAGCCAAGTCTTTAGGGGTTCCTATGGCTACACCTTC; abundance: NA; v_gene: TRBV4-2; j_gene: TRBJ1-2; d_gene: NA
CDR3aa: CASSLTGISNQPQHF; CDR3nt: TGTGCCAGCAGCTTAACGGGTATAAGCAATCAGCCCCAGCATTTT; abundance: NA; v_gene: TRBV7-2; j_gene: TRBJ1-5; d_gene: NA
CDR3aa: CASSFRQGISYEQYF; CDR3nt: TGTGCCAGCAGCTTCCGACAGGGAATCTCCTACGAGCAGTACTTC; abundance: NA; v_gene: TRBV5-6; j_gene: TRBJ2-7; d_gene: TRBD1
CDR3aa: CASNSGTGGSYEQYF; CDR3nt: TGTGCCAGCAACAGCGGGACAGGGGGCTCCTACGAGCAGTACTTC; abundance: NA; v_gene: TRBV28; j_gene: TRBJ2-7; d_gene: TRBD1
CDR3aa: CASRTGVTGELFF; CDR3nt: TGTGCCAGCAGGACAGGGGTCACCGGGGAGCTGTTTTTT; abundance: NA; v_gene: TRBV25-1; j_gene: TRBJ2-2; d_gene: TRBD1
CDR3aa: CASSVKGQKPDTQYF; CDR3nt: TGTGCCAGCAGCGTAAAGGGACAGAAGCCAGATACGCAGTATTTT; abundance: NA; v_gene: TRBV9; j_gene: TRBJ2-3; d_gene: TRBD1
CDR3aa: CASSLDSSYEQYF; CDR3nt: TGTGCCAGCAGTTTAGATAGTTCCTACGAGCAGTACTTC; abundance: NA; v_gene: TRBV27; j_gene: TRBJ2-7; d_gene: NA
CDR3aa: CSRWRYGYTF; CDR3nt: TGCAGTCGGTGGCGGTATGGCTACACCTTC; abundance: NA; v_gene: TRBV20-1; j_gene: TRBJ1-2; d_gene: NA
CDR3aa: CASRRLAGSYEQYF; CDR3nt: TGTGCCAGCAGAAGGCTAGCGGGCTCCTACGAGCAGTACTTC; abundance: NA; v_gene: TRBV27; j_gene: TRBJ2-7; d_gene: TRBD2
CDR3aa: CASSPGDDRYGYTF; CDR3nt: TGTGCCAGCAGCCCGGGGGACGACCGCTATGGCTACACCTTC; abundance: NA; v_gene: TRBV6-5; j_gene: TRBJ1-2; d_gene: NA
CDR3aa: CASSQELAGEGETQYF; CDR3nt: TGTGCCAGCAGCCAAGAGCTAGCGGGAGAGGGGGAGACCCAGTACTTC; abundance: NA; v_gene: TRBV4-2; j_gene: TRBJ2-5; d_gene: TRBD2
CDR3aa: CASSPPDRGSEAFF; CDR3nt: TGTGCCAGCAGTCCCCCGGACAGGGGAAGCGAAGCTTTCTTT; abundance: NA; v_gene: TRBV28; j_gene: TRBJ1-1; d_gene: TRBD1
CDR3aa: CASSETGGKGEKLFF; CDR3nt: TGTGCCAGCAGCGAAACCGGAGGGAAGGGTGAAAAACTGTTTTTT; abundance: once; v_gene: TRBV9; j_gene: TRBJ1-4; d_gene: NA
CDR3aa: CASSLIGGTTYGYTF; CDR3nt: TGTGCCAGCAGCTTAATCGGCGGAACGACCTATGGCTACACCTTC; abundance: NA; v_gene: TRBV11-2; j_gene: TRBJ1-2; d_gene: NA
CDR3aa: CASVLDYSNQPQHF; CDR3nt: TGTGCCAGCGTCCTCGACTATAGCAATCAGCCCCAGCATTTT; abundance: NA; v_gene: TRBV2; j_gene: TRBJ1-5; d_gene: NA
CDR3aa: CASSGQGTTEAFF; CDR3nt: TGTGCCAGCAGTGGACAGGGTACCACTGAAGCTTTCTTT; abundance: NA; v_gene: TRBV6-1; j_gene: TRBJ1-1; d_gene: TRBD1
CDR3aa: CASKGQGAGYEQYF; CDR3nt: TGTGCCAGCAAGGGACAGGGGGCGGGGTACGAGCAGTACTTC; abundance: NA; v_gene: TRBV6-5; j_gene: TRBJ2-7; d_gene: TRBD1
CDR3aa: CASSLLPSVNTEAFF; CDR3nt: TGCGCCAGCAGCTTGCTCCCCAGTGTTAACACTGAAGCTTTCTTT; abundance: NA; v_gene: TRBV5-1; j_gene: TRBJ1-1; d_gene: NA